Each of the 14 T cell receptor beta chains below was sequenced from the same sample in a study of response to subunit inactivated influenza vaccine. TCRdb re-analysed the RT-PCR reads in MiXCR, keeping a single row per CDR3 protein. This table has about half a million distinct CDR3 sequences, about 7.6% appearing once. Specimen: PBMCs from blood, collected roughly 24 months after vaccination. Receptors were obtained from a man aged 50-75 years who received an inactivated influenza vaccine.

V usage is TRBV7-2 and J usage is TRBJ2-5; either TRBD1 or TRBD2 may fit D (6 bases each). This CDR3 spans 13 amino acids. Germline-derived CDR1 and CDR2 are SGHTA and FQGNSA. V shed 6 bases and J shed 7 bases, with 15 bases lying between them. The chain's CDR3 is CASSHPKGGTQYF. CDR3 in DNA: TGTGCCAGCAGTCACCCGAAGGGGGGGACCCAGTACTTC.

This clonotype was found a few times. CDR3 coding DNA: TGCAGCGTTGTTGATGTAGCGGGAGACTACGAGCAGTACTTC. This sequence encodes CSVVDVAGDYEQYF. The chain joins TRBV29-1 to TRBJ2-7, with 9 bases that match TRBD2. Germline V gene lookup returns CDR1 SQVTM and CDR2 ANQGSEA. J gave up 3 bases and V 4 bases, and 7 bases lay outside the gene matches. The CDR3 has 14 residues.

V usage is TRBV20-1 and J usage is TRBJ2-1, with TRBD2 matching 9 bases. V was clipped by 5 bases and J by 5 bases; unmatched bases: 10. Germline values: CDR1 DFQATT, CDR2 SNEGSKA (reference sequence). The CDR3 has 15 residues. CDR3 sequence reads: CSADPSGEYNNEQFF. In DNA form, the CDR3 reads TGCAGTGCTGACCCTAGCGGGGAATACAACAATGAGCAGTTCTTC.

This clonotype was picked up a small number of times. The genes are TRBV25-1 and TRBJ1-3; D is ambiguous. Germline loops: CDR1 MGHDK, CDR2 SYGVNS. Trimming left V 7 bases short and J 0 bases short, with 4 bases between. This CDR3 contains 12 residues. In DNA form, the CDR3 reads TGTGCCAGCATGAGCTCTGGAAACACCATATATTTT. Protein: CASMSSGNTIYF.

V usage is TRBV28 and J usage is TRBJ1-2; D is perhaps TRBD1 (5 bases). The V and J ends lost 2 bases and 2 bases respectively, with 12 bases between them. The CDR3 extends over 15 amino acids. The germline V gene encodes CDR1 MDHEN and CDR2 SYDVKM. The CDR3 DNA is TGTGCCAGCAGTTTAGCGGGGGGGAGGAACTATGGCTACACCTTC. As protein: CASSLAGGRNYGYTF.

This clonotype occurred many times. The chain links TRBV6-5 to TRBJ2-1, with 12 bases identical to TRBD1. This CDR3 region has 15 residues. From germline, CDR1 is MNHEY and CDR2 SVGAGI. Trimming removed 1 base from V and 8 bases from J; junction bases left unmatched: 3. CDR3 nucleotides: TGTGCCAGCAGTTACTGGGACAGGGGGCAGGATGAGCAGTTCTTC. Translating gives CASSYWDRGQDEQFF.

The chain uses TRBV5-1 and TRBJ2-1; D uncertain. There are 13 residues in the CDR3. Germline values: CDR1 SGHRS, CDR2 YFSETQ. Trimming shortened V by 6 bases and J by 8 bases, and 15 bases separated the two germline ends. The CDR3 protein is CASTKGTRDEQFF. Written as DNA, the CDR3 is TGCGCCAGCACAAAGGGCACCCGCGATGAGCAGTTCTTC.

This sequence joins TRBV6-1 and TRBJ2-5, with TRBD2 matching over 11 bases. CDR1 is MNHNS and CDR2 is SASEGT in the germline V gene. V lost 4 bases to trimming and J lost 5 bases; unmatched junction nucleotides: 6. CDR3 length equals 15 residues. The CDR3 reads CASSGLAGGEETQYF. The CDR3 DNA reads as TGTGCCAGCAGTGGGCTAGCGGGGGGCGAGGAGACCCAGTACTTC.

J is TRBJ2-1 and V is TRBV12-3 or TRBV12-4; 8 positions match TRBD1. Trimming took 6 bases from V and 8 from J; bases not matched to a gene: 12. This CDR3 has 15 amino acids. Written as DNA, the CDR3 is TGTGCCAGCAGACGAGGACAGGGCCATTACGATGAGCAGTTCTTC. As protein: CASRRGQGHYDEQFF.

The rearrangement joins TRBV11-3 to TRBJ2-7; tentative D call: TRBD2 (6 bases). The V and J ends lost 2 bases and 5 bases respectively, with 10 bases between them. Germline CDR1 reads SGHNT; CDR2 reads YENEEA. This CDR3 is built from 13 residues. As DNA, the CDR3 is TGTGCCAGCAGCTTAAACTGGGGGGACGAGCAGTACTTC. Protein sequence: CASSLNWGDEQYF. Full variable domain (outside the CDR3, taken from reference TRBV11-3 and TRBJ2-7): EAGVVQSPRYKIIEKKQPVAFWCNPISGHNTLYWYLQNLGQGPELLIRYENEEAVDDSQLPKDRFSAERLKGVDSTLKIQPAELGDSAVYLCASSLNWGDEQYFGPGTRLTVT.

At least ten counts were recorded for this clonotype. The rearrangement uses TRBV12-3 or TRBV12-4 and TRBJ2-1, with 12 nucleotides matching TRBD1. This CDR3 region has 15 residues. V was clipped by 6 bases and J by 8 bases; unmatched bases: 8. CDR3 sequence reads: CASRAGTGGYYEQFF. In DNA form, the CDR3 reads TGTGCCAGCAGAGCCGGGACAGGGGGCTATTATGAGCAGTTCTTC.

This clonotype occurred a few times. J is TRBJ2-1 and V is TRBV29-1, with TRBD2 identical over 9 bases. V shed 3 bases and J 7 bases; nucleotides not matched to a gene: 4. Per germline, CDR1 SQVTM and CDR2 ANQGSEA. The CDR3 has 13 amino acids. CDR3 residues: CSVEGSGRNEQFF. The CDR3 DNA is TGCAGCGTTGAGGGTAGCGGGAGAAATGAGCAGTTCTTC.

The CDR3 coding sequence is TGCGCCAGCAGCCAAGTCTTTGGGGCAGGGCATAGCAATCAGCCCCAGCATTTT. Translated: CASSQVFGAGHSNQPQHF. The chain links TRBV4-1 to TRBJ1-5; possibly TRBD1 for D (5 bases). Trimming removed 1 base at V and 0 bases at J, with 16 bases between. Germline CDR1 is MGHRA and CDR2 is YSYEKL. The CDR3 consists of 18 residues.

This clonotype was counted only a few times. CDR3 sequence reads: CASSLMGRGLNTEAFF. The CDR3 region has the DNA TGTGCCAGCAGCTTAATGGGGAGGGGGTTGAACACTGAAGCTTTCTTT. This chain connects TRBV7-2 to TRBJ1-1; D perhaps matches TRBD1 (6 bases). The germline V and J ends were trimmed by 2 bases and 0 bases, with 13 bases remaining between them. CDR3 size: 16 residues. The germline gives CDR1 SGHTA, CDR2 FQGNSA.